The 6 T cell receptor beta chains listed next were all sequenced from one sample in a study of T cell changes during pregnancy in multiple sclerosis. Sequenced by immunoSEQ multiplex PCR; TCRdb stores in-frame clones only, minus some. The profile covers more than 45,000 clones, with roughly 91% appearing a single time and approximately 0.27% taken by the ten largest. Sequenced here: CD4+ T cells from peripheral blood mononuclear cells, sampled in the second trimester of pregnancy. The receptors were sampled from a female donor with multiple sclerosis, enrolled in a pregnancy study.

J is TRBJ2-5 and V is TRBV5-1; TRBD2 aligns across 8 bases. From germline, CDR1 is SGHRS and CDR2 YFSETQ. This CDR3 has 14 residues. J lost 4 bases, V lost 3 bases, and 5 bases had no gene match. DNA of the CDR3: TGCGCCAGCAGCTCCGGGGGGGTTGGAGAGACCCAGTACTTC. Residues: CASSSGGVGETQYF.

This chain links TRBV19 with TRBJ2-3; D is uncertain. The CDR3 totals 13 residues. CDR1 LNHDA and CDR2 SQIVND come from the germline V gene (reference sequence). V shed 0 bases and J shed 8 bases, with 9 bases lying between them. The CDR3 DNA sequence: TGTGCCAGTAGTATAGATGGTATCGGTACGCAGTATTTT. Its translation is CASSIDGIGTQYF. The full variable domain, in which reference TRBV19 and TRBJ2-3 provide the parts outside the CDR3, is DGGITQSPKYLFRKEGQNVTLSCEQNLNHDAMYWYRQDPGQGLRLIYYSQIVNDFQKGDIAEGYSVSREKKESFPLTVTSAQKNPTAFYLCASSIDGIGTQYFGPGTRLTVL.

The V and J genes are TRBV11-2 and TRBJ2-1; D gene unclear. V was cut by 5 bases and J by 5 bases, with 13 bases left in between. The CDR3 runs to 14 residues. The germline V gene has CDR1 SGHAT and CDR2 FQNNGV. CDR3 in amino acids: CASSKSVGDNEQFF. The CDR3 coding sequence is TGTGCCAGCAGCAAATCCGTAGGAGACAATGAGCAGTTCTTC.

The genes are TRBV4-2 and TRBJ2-5; 10 bases align to TRBD2. V lost 1 base and J lost 1; bases outside the gene matches: 3. The CDR3 consists of 16 residues. Germline CDR1 and CDR2: LGHNA and YNFKEQ. The CDR3 loop reads CASSQGLAGLQETQYF. The CDR3 bases are TGTGCCAGCAGCCAAGGACTAGCGGGTCTCCAAGAGACCCAGTACTTC.

This sequence joins TRBV6-1 and TRBJ1-2, with D tentatively TRBD1 (6 bases). CDR1 is MNHNS and CDR2 is SASEGT in the germline V gene. Trimming removed 6 bases from V and 7 bases from J, with 18 bases in between. The CDR3 consists of 14 residues. This CDR3 reads CASSGGQPWGGYTF. Written as DNA, the CDR3 is TGTGCCAGCAGCGGAGGACAGCCCTGGGGTGGCTACACCTTC.

The V and J genes are TRBV12-5 and TRBJ2-1, with TRBD2 as a possible D gene (6 bases). Germline-derived CDR1 and CDR2 are LGHNT and FRNRAP. This CDR3 is built from 15 residues. V was cut by 1 base and J by 4 bases, with 11 bases left in between. The CDR3 spells CASGLGGVRYNEQFF. CDR3 bases: TGTGCTAGTGGTTTGGGCGGGGTGAGATACAATGAGCAGTTCTTC.